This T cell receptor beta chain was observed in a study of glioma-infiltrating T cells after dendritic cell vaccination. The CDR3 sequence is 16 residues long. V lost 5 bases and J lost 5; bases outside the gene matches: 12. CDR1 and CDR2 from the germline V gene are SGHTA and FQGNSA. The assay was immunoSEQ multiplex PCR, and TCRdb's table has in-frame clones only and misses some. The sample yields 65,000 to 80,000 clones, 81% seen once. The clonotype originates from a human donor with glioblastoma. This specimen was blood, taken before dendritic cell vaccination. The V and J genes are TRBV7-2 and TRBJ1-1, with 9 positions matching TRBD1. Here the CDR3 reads CASSQHPDRGGTEAFF. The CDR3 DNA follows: TGTGCCAGCAGCCAACACCCGGACAGGGGTGGGACTGAAGCTTTCTTT.